This T cell receptor beta chain appears in the sequencing data of a study of T cell responses to AZD1222 COVID-19 vaccine. Study-wide context: The analysis combined second doses at about 4 or about 12 weeks. General study findings and limits: Donors skewed white British and female; clonal diversity was possibly underestimated. In all cases, repertoires were sampled only after the peak T cell response. Dominant at 160-218 and 743-854, vaccine-associated CD4 TCRs also spanned spike.

For this clone: Antigen: not known.

Sequencing was performed with immunoSEQ multiplex PCR; in TCRdb, only in-frame clones are kept and a portion is missing. The sample yields over 70,000 clones, 88% seen once. CDR1 and CDR2 from the germline V gene are SGHAT and FQNNGV. The CDR3 length is 15 residues. With V trimmed by 1 base and J by 6 bases, 5 bases remained unmatched. The clonotype originates from an adult in good health. The chain recombines TRBV11-2 with TRBJ2-1; 8 bases line up with TRBD2. Here the sequenced sample was peripheral blood, taken on day 0 of AZD1222 vaccination. The CDR3 spells CASSLGTSRSNEQFF. The CDR3 bases are TGTGCCAGCAGCTTAGGGACTAGCAGAAGCAATGAGCAGTTCTTC.